This T cell receptor beta chain was observed in a study of OX40 agonist ivuxolimab in advanced cancers. Across the whole study: Of the participants, approximately 40% had some prior anti-PD-1, anti-PD-L1 or anti-CTLA-4 therapy, which was allowed. Broader study findings: The antigens recognized by the expanded peripheral T cells, that is their antigen specificity, were not determined.

This clone has only a few counts. What it recognizes is unknown. Sequencing was performed with immunoSEQ multiplex PCR; in TCRdb, only in-frame clones are kept and a portion is missing. The table shows 95,000 to 150,000 clones, with 90% to 95% occurring only once. This CDR3 spans 15 amino acids. The germline V gene encodes CDR1 LNHDA and CDR2 SQIVND (reference sequence). Trimming pared 0 bases from V and 5 bases from J, leaving 11 bases between. The TCR was taken from an adult with an advanced solid tumor such as melanoma, head and neck, liver or kidney cancer. The specimen was CD4+ or CD8+ T cells sorted from blood, collected in a trial of the OX40 agonist ivuxolimab. This chain uses TRBV19 with TRBJ2-1; maybe TRBD1 (5 bases). The CDR3 DNA follows: TGTGCCAGTAGTATAGAACGGTCCAGGGACAATGAGCAGTTCTTC. It codes for CASSIERSRDNEQFF.